These 9 T cell receptor beta chains share one sample of origin, sequenced in a study of cytomegalovirus exposure and HLA in healthy donors. The PCR employed 60 Vbeta primers together with 13 Jbeta primers. Repertoires were generated with immunoSEQ multiplex PCR, while TCRdb's copy carries only in-frame clones and drops some. The data show roughly 130,000 clones, less than 85% seen once. Sequencing input: PBMCs. The source of these receptors is a man between 35 and 55 years old in good health and CMV-seronegative.

The gene calls are TRBV2 and TRBJ1-4, with D hard to call. The CDR3 covers 15 residues. V lost 1 base and J lost 0, with 6 bases in between. Looked up from germline, CDR1 is SNHLY and CDR2 is FYNNEI. In nucleotides, the CDR3 is TGTGCCAGCAGTGAAGGGCAGACAACTAATGAAAAACTGTTTTTT. It yields the protein CASSEGQTTNEKLFF. The whole variable domain, filled in from reference TRBV2 and TRBJ1-4, reads EPEVTQTPSHQVTQMGQEVILRCVPISNHLYFYWYRQILGQKVEFLVSFYNNEISEKSEIFDDQFSVERPDGSNFTLKIRSTKLEDSAMYFCASSEGQTTNEKLFFGSGTQLSVL.

This chain joins TRBV5-1 and TRBJ2-5; 13 bases agree with TRBD2. The CDR3 extends over 17 amino acids. The ends lost 2 bases at V and 3 bases at J; junction bases unmatched: 7. The germline CDR1 and CDR2 sequences are SGHRS and YFSETQ. In DNA form, the CDR3 reads TGCGCCAGCAGCTTCGTCGTGGGACTAGCGGGGAAAGAGACCCAGTACTTC. Its protein is CASSFVVGLAGKETQYF.

The chain combines TRBV25-1 with TRBJ1-5, with unresolved D. Germline CDR1 and CDR2: MGHDK and SYGVNS. V was cut by 6 bases and J by 2 bases, with 5 bases left in between. This CDR3 contains 12 residues. CDR3: CASRFGNQPQHF. The DNA of the CDR3 is TGTGCCAGCAGGTTCGGCAATCAGCCCCAGCATTTT. Full variable domain (rest looked up from reference TRBV25-1 and TRBJ1-5): EADIYQTPRYLVIGTGKKITLECSQTMGHDKMYWYQQDPGMELHLIHYSYGVNSTEKGDLSSESTVSRIRTEHFPLTLESARPSHTSQYLCASRFGNQPQHFGDGTRLSIL.

The chain joins TRBV20-1 to TRBJ2-1; unclear D gene. The germline V and J ends were trimmed by 6 bases and 8 bases, with 11 bases remaining between them. The CDR3 totals 11 residues. Germline V gene sequence: CDR1 DFQATT, CDR2 SNEGSKA (reference sequence). CDR3 coding DNA: TGCAGTGCCAAGACCCGGGATGAGCAGTTCTTC. Protein: CSAKTRDEQFF.

The chain has TRBV19 and TRBJ1-4, with TRBD1 matching over 10 bases. CDR1 is LNHDA and CDR2 is SQIVND in the germline V gene (reference sequence). V gave up 5 bases and J gave up 5 bases; unmatched junction bases: 2. This CDR3 comprises 14 residues. The CDR3 loop reads CASSWTGGNEKLFF. In DNA form, the CDR3 reads TGTGCCAGTAGTTGGACAGGGGGAAATGAAAAACTGTTTTTT. Combining the CDR3 with reference TRBV19 and TRBJ1-4 gives the whole variable domain DGGITQSPKYLFRKEGQNVTLSCEQNLNHDAMYWYRQDPGQGLRLIYYSQIVNDFQKGDIAEGYSVSREKKESFPLTVTSAQKNPTAFYLCASSWTGGNEKLFFGSGTQLSVL.

The genes are TRBV19 and TRBJ1-5; weak D call: TRBD1 (5 bases). V lost 1 base, J lost 5 bases, and 9 bases lay in between. This CDR3 spans 14 amino acids. Germline V CDR1 and CDR2: LNHDA, SQIVND (reference sequence). CDR3: CASSIGGRDQPQHF. For the CDR3, the DNA is TGTGCCAGTAGTATAGGCGGCAGGGATCAGCCCCAGCATTTT. The full variable domain, in which reference TRBV19 and TRBJ1-5 provide the parts outside the CDR3, is DGGITQSPKYLFRKEGQNVTLSCEQNLNHDAMYWYRQDPGQGLRLIYYSQIVNDFQKGDIAEGYSVSREKKESFPLTVTSAQKNPTAFYLCASSIGGRDQPQHFGDGTRLSIL.

This chain links TRBV2 with TRBJ1-5, with TRBD1 matching over 9 bases. V lost 3 bases to trimming and J lost 7 bases; unmatched junction nucleotides: 7. The CDR3 is 15 amino acids. CDR1 and CDR2 (germline): SNHLY, FYNNEI. The CDR3 region has the DNA TGTGCCAGCAGTGATGGACAGGGGTCTTTGCAGCCCCAGCATTTT. It is translated as CASSDGQGSLQPQHF.

CDR3 nucleotide sequence: TGTGCCTGGAGTCCCCCCCCCGGGACAGCCTATGGCTACACCTTC. It encodes CAWSPPPGTAYGYTF. The chain has TRBV30 and TRBJ1-2, with 7 bases fitting TRBD1. Germline values: CDR1 GTSNPN, CDR2 SVGIG (reference sequence). J lost 4 bases, V lost 2 bases, and 10 bases had no gene match. CDR3 length equals 15 residues.

This clone was observed once. The chain employs TRBV25-1 and TRBJ2-2; possibly TRBD2 for D (5 bases). Germline CDR1 reads MGHDK; CDR2 reads SYGVNS. CDR3 size: 15 residues. Trimming shortened V by 7 bases and J by 0 bases, and 12 bases separated the two germline ends. The DNA for the CDR3 is TGTGCCAGCAAACCAAACGGGGCGAACACCGGGGAGCTGTTTTTT. Amino acids: CASKPNGANTGELFF.